A single sample is the source of the 18 T cell receptor beta chains below, sequenced in a study of blood T cells in healthy people across ages. For the second PCR, which ran for roughly 6 to 11 cycles, a sample-barcoded 5' primer and a J-beta primer mix were used. TCRdb reprocessed the 5' RACE reads via MiXCR and lists one record per CDR3 protein. The sample carries about 1.7 million distinct CDR3 sequences, roughly 27% recorded once. The sequencing sample was made of blood. Receptor source: a woman in her 30s in good health.

Comments on this clonotype: This may be a read error: a much more frequent sequence differs by one nucleotide. CDR3 protein: CGVYPMGVRGSYNEQFF. Written as DNA, the CDR3 is TGCGGTGTTTACCCAATGGGGGTCAGGGGTTCCTACAATGAGCAGTTCTTC. The gene calls are TRBV20-1 and TRBJ2-1; D is perhaps TRBD1 (6 bases). There are 17 residues in the CDR3. CDR1 DFQATT and CDR2 SNEGSKA come from the germline V gene (reference sequence).

J is TRBJ2-7 and V is TRBV7-2; either TRBD1 or TRBD2 may fit D (6 bases each). Matching the DNA end better, TRBJ2-1 makes the J call doubtful. This CDR3 has 15 amino acids. CDR1 and CDR2 (germline): SGHTA, FQGNSA. CDR3 protein: CASRGGSAMHSEQFF. The DNA of the CDR3 is TGTGCCAGCAGGGGGGGCAGCGCCATGCACTCCGAGCAGTTCTTC.

For this clonotype: A read error may explain this, as a much larger clone is one base away. The CDR3 region is CVSSQDTNFPSYEQYF. Written as DNA, the CDR3 is TGCGTCAGCAGCCAAGATACGAATTTTCCCTCCTACGAGCAGTACTTC. The chain joins TRBV4-3 to TRBJ2-5, with D unclear. The better agreement between TRBJ2-7 and the DNA end casts doubt on the J call. The CDR3 sequence is 16 residues long. Per the germline V gene, CDR1 is LGHNA and CDR2 is YSLEER.

This clonotype was detected a few times. V is TRBV7-2 and J is TRBJ1-1; a possible D gene is TRBD1 (6 bases). The germline gives CDR1 SGHTA, CDR2 FQGNSA. Trimming took 7 bases from V and 3 from J, leaving 12 bases between them. The CDR3 extends over 13 amino acids. CDR3 region: CASTTGRYTEAFF. The CDR3 DNA reads TGTGCCAGCACAACAGGGCGGTACACTGAAGCTTTCTTT. The full variable domain, in which reference TRBV7-2 and TRBJ1-1 provide the parts outside the CDR3, is GAGVSQSPSNKVTEKGKDVELRCDPISGHTALYWYRQSLGQGLEFLIYFQGNSAPDKSGLPSDRFSAERTGGSVSTLTIQRTQQEDSAVYLCASTTGRYTEAFFGQGTRLTVV.

The chain links TRBV2 to TRBJ2-5; D possibly corresponds to TRBD2 (6 bases). The V gene's germline CDR1 is SNHLY and CDR2 FYNNEI. The CDR3 sequence is 12 residues long. V dropped 6 bases and J dropped 7 bases, with 12 bases sitting between them. The CDR3 nucleotides are TGTGCCAGCAGAGCACAGGAGGGGACCCAGTACTTC. Protein sequence: CASRAQEGTQYF.

In nucleotides, the CDR3 is TGTGCCAGCAGTCCCTCTATTGGAGGGTCCAAAAACATTCAGTACTTC. Translating gives CASSPSIGGSKNIQYF. The rearrangement uses TRBV6-6 and TRBJ2-4; tentative D call: TRBD2 (6 bases). Germline assignment: CDR1 MNHNY and CDR2 SVGAGI (reference sequence). Trimming removed 5 bases from V and 2 bases from J, with 16 bases in between. The length of the CDR3 is 16 residues.

This clonotype was counted between two and nine times. This sequence joins TRBV6-5 and TRBJ2-2; D is perhaps TRBD2 (5 bases). The CDR3 is made up of 15 amino acids. Trimming left V 5 bases short and J 4 bases short, with 14 bases between. Germline V gene data show CDR1 as MNHEY and CDR2 as SVGAGI. CDR3 protein: CASSLDGLTTGELFF. The CDR3 DNA is TGTGCCAGCAGTCTTGACGGACTGACCACCGGGGAGCTGTTTTTT.

In this sample, this clonotype turned up many times. J is TRBJ2-3 and V is TRBV4-3; TRBD1 is a possible D gene (5 bases). V was shortened by 6 bases and J by 5 bases, with 9 bases between the two germline ends. In germline, CDR1 is LGHNA, CDR2 YSLEER. CDR3 length: 12 amino acids. The CDR3 region is CASSGQGDTQYF. The CDR3 coding sequence is TGCGCCAGCAGTGGTCAGGGAGATACGCAGTATTTT.

The table lists this clonotype with a few counts. The chain uses TRBV11-2 and TRBJ2-7; no firm D call. Per the germline V gene, CDR1 is SGHAT and CDR2 is FQNNGV. With 8 bases removed from V and 2 bases from J, the gap between germline ends came to 19 bases. CDR3 length equals 15 residues. CDR3 amino acids: CASAAAIRATYEQYF. CDR3 nucleotides: TGTGCCAGCGCTGCCGCTATACGGGCTACCTACGAGCAGTACTTC.

The genes are TRBV5-5 and TRBJ2-6; D unclear. This CDR3 spans 18 amino acids. V lost 4 bases and J lost 4, with 21 bases in between. Germline assignment: CDR1 SGHKS and CDR2 YYEKEE (reference sequence). CDR3 DNA: TGTGCCAGCAGCCTAGGGTGGCTTGGGCAAGCCGGGGCCAACGTCCTGACTTTC. This codes for CASSLGWLGQAGANVLTF.

The rearrangement joins TRBV28 to TRBJ1-2; 7 positions match TRBD1. This CDR3 is 13 amino acids long. After removal of 6 bases from V and 6 bases from J, the junction contained 7 bases not matched to a gene. In germline, CDR1 is MDHEN, CDR2 SYDVKM. CDR3 sequence reads: CASRVQGVDGYTF. CDR3 coding DNA: TGTGCCAGCAGAGTCCAGGGGGTGGATGGCTACACCTTC.

Only a few counts were recorded for this clonotype. V usage is TRBV29-1 and J usage is TRBJ2-2; D is unresolved. From germline, CDR1 is SQVTM and CDR2 ANQGSEA. This CDR3 is built from 13 residues. The V end was cut by 4 bases, the J end by 8 bases, with 14 bases between. The CDR3 region is CSVVKSRRGELFF. The CDR3 coding sequence is TGCAGCGTTGTGAAATCGAGGAGAGGGGAGCTGTTTTTT.

This clonotype came up many times. Here the CDR3 reads CASSQAAGELFF. CDR3 DNA sequence: TGTGCCAGCAGCCAAGCTGCCGGGGAGCTGTTTTTT. This chain uses TRBV3-1 with TRBJ2-2; D remains ambiguous. Trimming pared 1 base from V and 6 bases from J, leaving 3 bases between. This CDR3 has 12 residues. The germline V gene has CDR1 LGHDT and CDR2 YNNKEL (reference sequence).

The V and J genes are TRBV7-3 and TRBJ1-1, with D hard to call. The ends were cut back, 5 bases at V and 0 bases at J, with 16 bases in the middle. CDR1 and CDR2 (germline): SGHTA, FQGTGA. This CDR3 comprises 16 residues. The CDR3 loop reads CASSPDGGMMNTEAFF. The CDR3 DNA sequence: TGTGCCAGCAGCCCCGACGGAGGGATGATGAACACTGAAGCTTTCTTT.

At least ten counts were recorded for this clonotype. The V gene is TRBV7-2, the J gene TRBJ2-1; D uncertain. CDR1 and CDR2 from the germline V gene are SGHTA and FQGNSA. Trimming shortened V by 5 bases and J by 4 bases, and 3 bases separated the two germline ends. This CDR3 region has 11 residues. This CDR3 is CASSVYNEQFF. The CDR3, as DNA: TGTGCCAGCAGCGTGTACAATGAGCAGTTCTTC.

The V call is TRBV7-2, the J call TRBJ1-1, with no clear D. The CDR3 length is 15 residues. Germline assignment: CDR1 SGHTA and CDR2 FQGNSA. Trimming took 1 base from V and 2 from J, leaving 11 bases between them. CDR3 loop: CASSLDSATNTEAFF. The DNA for the CDR3 is TGTGCCAGCAGCTTAGATTCAGCCACCAACACTGAAGCTTTCTTT.

This clonotype was detected only a few times. V is TRBV7-2 and J is TRBJ2-1; weak D call: TRBD2 (6 bases). The CDR3 sequence is 13 residues long. Trimming removed 1 base at V and 8 bases at J, with 9 bases between. Germline V gene sequence: CDR1 SGHTA, CDR2 FQGNSA. The CDR3 bases are TGTGCCAGCAGCTTAGGAGGGAGGCATGAGCAGTTCTTC. It encodes CASSLGGRHEQFF.

This chain uses TRBV20-1 with TRBJ2-3; possible D gene TRBD2, 6 bases. The CDR3 sequence is 11 residues long. Germline V gene lookup returns CDR1 DFQATT and CDR2 SNEGSKA (reference sequence). CDR3 region: CRAGPEDTQYF. The CDR3 DNA follows: TGCAGGGCGGGGCCCGAAGATACGCAGTATTTT.